This T cell receptor (beta chain) was retrieved from a study of regulatory T cells in long-lasting Graves disease (dated by TCRdb to the early 2020s). General notes on the study: In the newly diagnosed Graves' disease group, patients had been taking antithyroid drugs for less than 3 months. Persistent Graves' disease patients were compared with newly diagnosed Graves' disease patients by peripheral blood TCR sequencing and RNA sequencing. The study was conducted in China and was registered as a clinical trial. TCR sequencing covered 13 persistent and around 20 newly diagnosed Graves' disease patients, around 33 samples in total. The research as a whole found: Because the primary lesion, thyroid tissue, could not be accessed, the study looked at peripheral blood alone. As a limitation, the authors acknowledged that the small sample size may reduce accuracy. Compared with newly diagnosed patients, patients with persistent Graves' disease had lower TCR Shannon entropy and fewer highly expanded clones, which suggests clonal expansion. Persistent patients shared more public clonotypes among themselves (around 2,800) than newly diagnosed patients did (about 1,000). Persistent disease showed preferential use of TRBV28, TRBJ1-2 and TRBJ2-5, whereas newly diagnosed disease favored TRBV20-1 and TRBJ2-1. Only the TCR beta chain was sequenced and analyzed.

The time point label, as the study defines it: newly diagnosed GD, antithyroid drugs for less than 3 months. RNA was extracted from PBMCs in TRIzol for both TCR sequencing and RNA sequencing. The diagnosis of Graves' disease was made according to American Thyroid Association guidelines. Patients for the study were recruited at an endocrinology department in Xi'an, China. Each patient gave about 8.1 milliliters of peripheral blood, collected in an EDTA anticoagulant tube. Ficoll Paque Plus density gradient separation was used to isolate PBMCs, and no further T cell sorting was done. An Agilent 2100 Bioanalyzer and agarose gel were used to check RNA quality, while a NanoDrop 2000 measured RNA concentration. Deletion took 4 bases off V and 6 bases off J, with a span of 8 bases between the germline ends. CDR1 SGDLS and CDR2 YYNGEE are derived from the germline V gene. From the cysteine up to the phenylalanine, the CDR3 has a length of 12 residues. Of the read, only the CDR3 DNA is kept; its 36 bases are in frame from base 1.

Comment on this clonotype: It has no known antigen specificity. Base qualities are not at hand, and no much larger clone is one base apart.

Libraries were constructed by multiplex PCR. For sequencing, an Illumina HiSeq 4000 was employed. CDR3 regions were amplified by Arm-PCR with iRepertoire HTBI primers to construct TCR beta libraries. Before sequencing, the PCR products underwent gel purification. In the authors' own workflow: Across samples, 60 to 80 TRBV and 14 TRBJ segments were identified and used for gene usage analysis of CDR3 amino acid clonotypes. COPE and FqMerger were used to merge filtered high-quality paired reads into contigs. BLAST was used to align contigs to IMGT TRBV, TRBD and TRBJ reference genes, with CDR3 defined following IMGT. Any clonotype with a frequency above 0.1% was classified as a highly expanded clone. Repertoire diversity was measured by Shannon entropy, and V-J evenness by the Gini coefficient. A clonotype found in more than one individual was treated as public. TCRdb trimmed the raw reads at Q25, called clones with MiXCR and kept productive beta chains. Every entry covers one CDR3 protein and lists the most common genes and DNA from its rows. TCRdb, not the original authors, processed these V and J calls. The sample table contains about 400,000 distinct CDR3 sequences; only one count was recorded for over 12% of them. The ten largest clones take up roughly 7.7% of the sample.

These data were likewise used in another study, on T cells in Graves' hyperthyroidism and ophthalmopathy. The second study's paper adds: Stable Graves' hyperthyroidism was defined as the absence of progression to ophthalmopathy over 18 months of follow-up. Hyperthyroidism patients were newly diagnosed, had a disease duration of under 2 months, and were aged 18 to 65 years. Any patient with an uncontrolled infection, another autoimmune disease, pregnancy or lactation was excluded. Clinical symptoms, serum thyroxine and TRAb, thyroid ultrasound, and orbital computed tomography formed the basis for the diagnoses. The first round of RT-PCR for the TCR CDR3 was performed with the HTBI primer set and the Qiagen OneStep RT-PCR kit. Most expanded thyroid clonotypes (frequency above 0.001) were also detected in blood, a finding suggesting that blood repertoires may reflect thyroid immune responses. Ophthalmopathy was separated from stable hyperthyroidism by a 13 V-J signature model, with 85% to 90% sensitivity and approximately 81% specificity obtained in cross-validation and 80%/75% obtained in testing. In validation, the model predicted progression to ophthalmopathy a median of around 6.5 months before onset, with roughly 70% sensitivity and 72.22% specificity. TCR V-J signatures able to tell the groups apart were searched for in a discovery cohort of some 100 patients, of whom under 45 had Graves' ophthalmopathy and 55 to 65 had stable Graves' hyperthyroidism. Prospective prediction of ophthalmopathy was tested in an independent validation cohort of approximately 19 hyperthyroidism patients and 17 patients who later progressed to ophthalmopathy. The 85 to 100 discovery patients were randomly split 7:3 into training and test sets. The study also compared thyroid tissue and blood T-cell repertoires from several Graves' hyperthyroidism patients. After sampling, hyperthyroidism patients received methimazole starting at 30 mg daily, and ophthalmopathy patients received high-dose intravenous methylprednisolone. The libraries were constructed in a second round of multiplex PCR and then size-selected and purified. Sequencing of the libraries was done on an Illumina HiSeq2000 using paired-end 100 bp reads. SOAPnuke was used to process the raw data, with reads discarded if the reads contained adapters or uncalled bases, had a mean Phred below 15, or lacked an exact constant-primer or identifier match. COPE v1.2.5 was used to merge the high-quality paired reads, and each unique nucleotide sequence was defined as a clonotype. MiTCR v1.1 was used to align the clonotypes against IMGT TRBV, TRBD and TRBJ reference segments. Only V-J combinations with frequency above 0.0001, covering approximately 99% of repertoires, were analysed. The TCS score was defined as the ratio of F50 (clonal expansion) to E x V (chaos), calculated using BLOSUM62-based TCRdist between CDR3 peptides within each V-J. Welch's t-statistics and random forest reduced 514 V-J features to 13, which were used in a naive Bayes classifier (R e1071). Sample size was not statistically predetermined, and investigators were not blinded to group allocation. The paper reports TCR Vbeta CDR3 sequencing of 140 or so peripheral blood samples: approximately 41 ophthalmopathy, over 70 hyperthyroidism and approximately 17 progressor patients.

This chain joins TRBV9 to TRBJ2-1; the D gene cannot be named for sure. The material sequenced was peripheral blood mononuclear cells (PBMCs), taken at new diagnosis, from a patient treated with antithyroid drugs. This TCR derives from a woman aged 40-49 years with Graves disease. Donor details come from another sample of the same person, matched by shared clones. CDR3 reads: CASSPICNEQFF. The nucleotide sequence reads TGTGCCAGCAGCCCAATCTGCAATGAGCAGTTCTTC.